This T cell receptor beta chain derives from a study of shared clonotypes between healthy human individuals. The table came from immunoSEQ multiplex PCR; TCRdb's copy has only in-frame clones and leaves some out. This sample carries millions of clones, over 85% of them seen once, and the ten largest clones take 0.13% to 0.15%. This clone was found once. Germline V gene sequence: CDR1 ENHRY, CDR2 SYGVKD. V lost 2 bases to trimming and J lost 1 base; unmatched junction nucleotides: 4. This CDR3 is 15 amino acids long. Material for sequencing was naive CD4+ T cells sorted from blood. Subset described: CD45RA+ positively selected. The source is a man aged 18 to 30 in good health. This chain connects TRBV10-3 to TRBJ1-1; 7 bases fit TRBD1. The CDR3 DNA follows: TGTGCCATCAGTGAGACGGGACAGAAGAACACTGAAGCTTTCTTT. This sequence encodes CAISETGQKNTEAFF.